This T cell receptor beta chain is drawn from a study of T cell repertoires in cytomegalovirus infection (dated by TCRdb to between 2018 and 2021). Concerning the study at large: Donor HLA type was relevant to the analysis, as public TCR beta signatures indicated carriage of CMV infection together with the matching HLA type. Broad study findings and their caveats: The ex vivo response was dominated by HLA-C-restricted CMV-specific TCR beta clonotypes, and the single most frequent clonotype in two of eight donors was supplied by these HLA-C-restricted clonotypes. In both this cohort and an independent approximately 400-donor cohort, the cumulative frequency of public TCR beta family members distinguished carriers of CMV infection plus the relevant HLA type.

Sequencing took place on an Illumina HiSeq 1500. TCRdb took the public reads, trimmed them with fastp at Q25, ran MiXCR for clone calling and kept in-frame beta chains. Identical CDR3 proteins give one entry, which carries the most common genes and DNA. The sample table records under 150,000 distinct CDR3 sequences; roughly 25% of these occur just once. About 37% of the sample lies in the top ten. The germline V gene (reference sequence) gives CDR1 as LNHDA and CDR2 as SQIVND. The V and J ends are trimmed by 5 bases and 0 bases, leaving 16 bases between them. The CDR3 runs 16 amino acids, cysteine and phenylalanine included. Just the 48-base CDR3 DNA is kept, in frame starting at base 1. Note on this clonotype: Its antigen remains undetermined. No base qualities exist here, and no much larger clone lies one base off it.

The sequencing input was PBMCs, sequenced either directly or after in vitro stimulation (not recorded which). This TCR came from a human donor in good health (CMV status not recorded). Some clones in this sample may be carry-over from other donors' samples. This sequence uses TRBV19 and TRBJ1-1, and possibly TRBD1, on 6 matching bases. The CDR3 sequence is CASSGSPGHLNTEAFF. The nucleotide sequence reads TGTGCCAGTAGTGGCTCCCCGGGACATCTGAACACTGAAGCTTTCTTT.